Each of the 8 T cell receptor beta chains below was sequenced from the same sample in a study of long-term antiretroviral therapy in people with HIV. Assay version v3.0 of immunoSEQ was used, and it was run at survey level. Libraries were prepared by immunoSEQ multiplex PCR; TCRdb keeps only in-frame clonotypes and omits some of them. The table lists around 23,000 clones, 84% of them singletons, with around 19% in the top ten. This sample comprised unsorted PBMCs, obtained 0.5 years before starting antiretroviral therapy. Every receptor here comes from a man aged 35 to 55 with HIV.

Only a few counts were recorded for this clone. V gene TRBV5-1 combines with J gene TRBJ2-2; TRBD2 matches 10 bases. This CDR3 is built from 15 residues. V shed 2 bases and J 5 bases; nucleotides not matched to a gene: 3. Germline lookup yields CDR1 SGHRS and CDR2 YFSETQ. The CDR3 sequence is CASSLASGGTGELFF. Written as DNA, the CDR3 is TGCGCCAGCAGCTTAGCTAGCGGGGGAACCGGGGAGCTGTTTTTT.

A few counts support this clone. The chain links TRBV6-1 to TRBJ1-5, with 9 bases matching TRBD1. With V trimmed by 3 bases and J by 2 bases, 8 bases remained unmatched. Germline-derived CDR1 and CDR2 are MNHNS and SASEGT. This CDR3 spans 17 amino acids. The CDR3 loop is CASSEPGTGLRNQPQHF. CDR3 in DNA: TGTGCCAGCAGTGAGCCCGGGACAGGGCTACGCAATCAGCCCCAGCATTTT.

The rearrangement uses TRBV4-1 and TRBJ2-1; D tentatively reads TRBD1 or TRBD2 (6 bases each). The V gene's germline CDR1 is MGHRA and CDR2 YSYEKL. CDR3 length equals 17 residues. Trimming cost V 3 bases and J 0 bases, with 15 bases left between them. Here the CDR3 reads CASSQRSGASSYNEQFF. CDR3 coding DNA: TGCGCCAGCAGCCAGAGATCGGGGGCCAGCTCCTACAATGAGCAGTTCTTC.

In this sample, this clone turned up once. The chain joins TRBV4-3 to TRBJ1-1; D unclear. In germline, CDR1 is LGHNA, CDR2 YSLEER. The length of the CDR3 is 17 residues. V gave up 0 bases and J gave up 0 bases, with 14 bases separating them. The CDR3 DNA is TGCGCCAGCAGCCAAGATCAGACGGGTAGAGTGAACACTGAAGCTTTCTTT. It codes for CASSQDQTGRVNTEAFF.

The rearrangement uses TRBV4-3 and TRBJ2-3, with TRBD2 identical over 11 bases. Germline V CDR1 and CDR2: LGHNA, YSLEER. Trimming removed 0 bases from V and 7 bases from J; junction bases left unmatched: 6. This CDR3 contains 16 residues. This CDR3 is CASSQEMASGGNTQYF. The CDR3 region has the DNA TGCGCCAGCAGCCAAGAGATGGCTAGCGGGGGGAATACGCAGTATTTT.

As DNA, the CDR3 is TGTGCCAGCAGCTTTCTGTCGCCAGGGGGGACCTCTGGGGCCAACGTCCTGACTTTC. Its protein product is CASSFLSPGGTSGANVLTF. The rearrangement joins TRBV7-6 to TRBJ2-6; D might be TRBD1 (7 bases). V was pared by 3 bases and J by 0 bases, with 18 bases between. CDR1 and CDR2 (germline): SGHVS, FNYEAQ. This CDR3 is 19 amino acids long.

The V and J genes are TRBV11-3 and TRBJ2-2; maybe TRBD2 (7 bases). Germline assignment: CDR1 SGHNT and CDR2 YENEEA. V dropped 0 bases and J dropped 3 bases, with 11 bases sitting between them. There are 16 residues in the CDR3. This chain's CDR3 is CASSLEGGGYTGELFF. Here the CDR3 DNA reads TGTGCCAGCAGCTTAGAAGGGGGGGGCTACACCGGGGAGCTGTTTTTT.

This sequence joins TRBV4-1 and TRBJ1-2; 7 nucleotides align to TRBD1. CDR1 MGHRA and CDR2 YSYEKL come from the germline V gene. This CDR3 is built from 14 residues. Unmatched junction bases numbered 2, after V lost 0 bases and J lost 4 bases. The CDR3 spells CASSQDGTAYGYTF. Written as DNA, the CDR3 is TGCGCCAGCAGCCAAGACGGGACAGCCTATGGCTACACCTTC.